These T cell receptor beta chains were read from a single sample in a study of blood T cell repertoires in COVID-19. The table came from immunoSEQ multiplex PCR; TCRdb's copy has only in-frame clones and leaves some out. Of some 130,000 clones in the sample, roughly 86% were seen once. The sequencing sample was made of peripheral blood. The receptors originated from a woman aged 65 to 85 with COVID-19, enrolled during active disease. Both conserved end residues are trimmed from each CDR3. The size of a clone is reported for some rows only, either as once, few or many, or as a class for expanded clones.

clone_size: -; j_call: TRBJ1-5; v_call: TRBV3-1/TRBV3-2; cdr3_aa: ASSQDHVRSNQPQH
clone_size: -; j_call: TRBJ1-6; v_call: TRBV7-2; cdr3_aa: ASSLATGASSPLH
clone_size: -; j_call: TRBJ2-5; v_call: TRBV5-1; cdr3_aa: ASSELAGGSGETQY
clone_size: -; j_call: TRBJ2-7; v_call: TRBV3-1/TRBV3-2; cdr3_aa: ASSQGAALAYEQY
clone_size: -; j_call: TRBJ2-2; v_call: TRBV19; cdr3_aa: ASSIWGPDTGELF
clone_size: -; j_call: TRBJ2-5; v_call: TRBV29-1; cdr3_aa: SVDNGGSETQY
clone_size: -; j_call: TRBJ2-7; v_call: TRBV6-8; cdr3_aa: ANPGQDIPYEQY
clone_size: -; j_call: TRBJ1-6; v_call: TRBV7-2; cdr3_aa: ASSLPRGGSPLH
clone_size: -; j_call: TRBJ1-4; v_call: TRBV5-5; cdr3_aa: ASSLVTTNEKLF
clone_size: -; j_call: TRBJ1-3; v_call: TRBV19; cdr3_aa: ASSEDRDRGNTIY
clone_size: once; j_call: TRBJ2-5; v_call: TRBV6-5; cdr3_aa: ASSYSTVREETQY
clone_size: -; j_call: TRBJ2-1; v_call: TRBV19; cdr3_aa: ASSNGRGGGYEQF
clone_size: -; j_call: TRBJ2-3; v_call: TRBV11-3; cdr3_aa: ASSLDRGQRSTDTQY